The clone carrying this T cell receptor beta chain has a count of ten or more. Its antigen is still unknown. By 5'RACE with 10-nucleotide random UMIs, the cDNA was made. TCRdb re-called the 5' RACE reads with MiXCR, one entry per CDR3 protein. The profile shows 85,000 to 110,000 distinct CDR3 sequences, roughly a tenth of them singletons. The CDR3 has 14 amino acids. V lost 7 bases, J lost 0 bases, and 10 bases lay in between. The V gene's germline CDR1 is SGHRS and CDR2 YFSETQ. This sample is drawn from a study of neurological immune-mediated disorders. Study findings and constraints: None of the CDR3 amino acid sequences of expanded clones recurred across subjects, suggesting private repertoires in all groups.

Time point in this sample: longitudinal time-point 3. Unsorted libraries were generated from 2 million PBMCs. These cells had been stored in RNAlater at -80 C. The specimen was PBMCs. V and J are TRBV5-1 and TRBJ2-2; no clear D gene. The TCR sequence derives from a female donor with HTLV-1-associated myelopathy (HAM/TSP). The CDR3: CASQAPTNTGELFF. In nucleotides, the CDR3 is TGCGCCAGCCAGGCTCCAACGAACACCGGGGAGCTGTTTTTT. The full variable domain, in which reference TRBV5-1 and TRBJ2-2 provide the parts outside the CDR3, is KAGVTQTPRYLIKTRGQQVTLSCSPISGHRSVSWYQQTPGQGLQFLFEYFSETQRNKGNFPGRFSGRQFSNSRSEMNVSTLELGDSALYLCASQAPTNTGELFFGEGSRLTVL.